This T cell receptor beta chain was obtained from a study of PD-L1 blockade in urothelial cancer (dated 2017 in TCRdb). In the study overall: Every patient began therapy at some point between 2013 and 2015 and was given atezolizumab 1,200 mg intravenously every 3 weeks. Somatic, immune and clinical correlates of response to PD-L1 blockade with atezolizumab in urothelial cancer were the focus of an exploratory multi-omic analysis. Durable clinical benefit was achieved by nine patients but not by the remaining 20. Pretreatment tumor samples and matched peripheral blood, collected serially before and after atezolizumab treatment, underwent TCR sequencing. Pretreatment blood TCR-seq was available for fewer than 30 patients, at least one posttreatment blood collection was obtained for 24 patients, and tumor TCR-seq was available for 24 patients. About 90% of the roughly 29 patients were identified as males with urothelial cancer of bladder origin, and a prior smoking history was reported by 18 of 29 patients. Durable clinical benefit was defined as a progression-free survival longer than 6 months, and TCR features were additionally tested against progression-free survival and overall survival. In the same patients, whole exome sequencing and RNA sequencing of pretreatment tumors were performed in addition to TCR sequencing. Blood samples were analyzed at 3 weeks after treatment start (second dose) and at 6 weeks after treatment start. A median of approximately 140,000 T cells and some 82,000 unique TCRs was obtained from blood samples, and a median clonality of about 0.08 was observed. An ECOG performance status of 0 or 1 was recorded for the patients, and 0 to 3 prior chemotherapy regimens had been received by the patients. On the study overall, not on this receptor specifically: Because the sample size was small (n ≈ 29) and many exploratory analyses were performed, the results are intended to be hypothesis-generating. Patients with durable benefit showed greater expansion of tumor-associated TCR clones in peripheral blood 3 weeks after starting treatment (n of about 22, p = 0.022). Improved progression-free and overall survival was associated with having pretreatment peripheral blood TCR clonality below the median.

A remark on this clone: Its antigen has not been determined. Qualities for individual bases were not recorded, and no much larger clone is one base off.

Each PCR received spiked-in synthetic TCR analog templates so that absolute template abundance could be estimated from read counts. The immunoSEQ assay used bias-controlled V and J gene primers to amplify TCRbeta CDR3 regions from genomic DNA. Rearranged TCRbeta segments were sequenced at approximately 20X coverage. The authors processed their data as follows. Clustering was used to correct sequencing errors, and CDR3s were annotated against IMGT so that V, D and J genes could be assigned. Only productive TCRbeta rearrangements were used in downstream analyses, excluding out-of-frame or stop-codon sequences. To compute clonality, Shannon entropy was normalized by the log of the number of unique productive sequences and then subtracted from one. Clones differing between time points or between blood and tumor were identified using Fisher's exact test with Benjamini-Hochberg correction, with an adjusted p below 0.01 applied as the threshold. Drawn from immuneACCESS, this table holds only the in-frame rearrangements with V and J called that TCRdb kept. Clones are partly lost; checked studies trace under half to an unresolved V gene and leave the rest unexplained. That table furnishes V, J and clone size, whereas the DNA furnished D and trimming. The sample table lists tens of thousands of clones, approximately 86% of them with a count of one. The top ten hold 1.5% to 2% of the sample.

Sample time point, as interpreted from the label and publication: peripheral blood 6 weeks after treatment start. A cohort of approximately 31 patients with locally advanced or metastatic urothelial carcinoma, treated at Memorial Sloan Kettering on a trial protocol, was included. Peripheral blood mononuclear cells were collected pretreatment and during treatment, with between 1 and 8 total time points per patient. The Qiagen DNeasy Blood extraction kit was used to purify genomic DNA from total PBMCs and tumor samples. Collected pretreatment and during treatment, PBMCs were isolated and stored as previously described. Measured from the cysteine to the phenylalanine, the CDR3 is 14 residues long. Only the CDR3 portion is preserved as DNA: 42 bases, with reading frame beginning at the first base. Reading the germline V gene gives CDR1 MGHRA and CDR2 YSYEKL. The trim is 0 bases for V and 4 bases for J, with a gap of 9 bases between the germline ends.

The sample was PBMCs, taken around atezolizumab (anti-PD-L1) treatment. The rearranged chain carries TRBV4-1 and TRBJ1-2; the D gene is not confidently resolved. The sequence derives from a man aged 70 or older with urothelial cancer. CDR3 protein: CASSQELGFYGYTF. The nucleotide sequence reads TGCGCCAGCAGCCAAGAACTAGGATTCTATGGCTACACCTTC.